The clone carrying this TCR beta chain showed up just once. These data originate in a study of blood T cell repertoires in COVID-19. Germline CDR1 reads MDHEN; CDR2 reads SYDVKM. The CDR3 extends over 16 amino acids. V lost 6 bases to trimming and J lost 8 bases, with 22 bases between them. The method was immunoSEQ multiplex PCR; TCRdb's version includes in-frame clones alone and lacks a portion of them. This repertoire shows about 150,000 clones, roughly 90% found once; its top ten account for approximately 1.3%. This chain connects TRBV28 to TRBJ1-4, with D perhaps matching TRBD1 (6 bases). The specimen sequenced was PBMCs or T cells enriched from blood (not recorded which). The TCR sequence derives from a woman younger than 45 with acute COVID-19. DNA for the CDR3: TGTGCCAGCAGCCCCGGCGGACAGCGGGGCTGGGAAAAACTGTTTTTT. Amino acid sequence: CASSPGGQRGWEKLFF.